A selection of T cell receptor beta chains follows, all from one sample in a study of beta chain features in type 1 diabetes. Clones were read by immunoSEQ multiplex PCR, and TCRdb kept only the in-frame ones, dropping some. The sample includes some 63,000 clones, approximately 59% of them seen just once. Sequenced input: Tregs from blood. The origin of the receptors is a young woman in good health. Both conserved end residues are part of each CDR3. A D gene is named only where the DNA matches it firmly. Rows may omit the clone size; those that give it use once, few, many or a size class.

J,size,V,D,DNA,CDR3
TRBJ2-3,few,TRBV19,TRBD2,TGTGCCAGTAAAGAAAGGGGTAGCGGGATCATCACAGATACGCAGTATTTT,CASKERGSGIITDTQYF
TRBJ2-7,-,TRBV11-1,-,TGTGCCAGCAGCTTATACGGCTACGAGCAGTACTTC,CASSLYGYEQYF
TRBJ1-1,-,TRBV29-1,-,TGCAGCGTTCTGTTGGGGGGGAGGACTGAAGCTTTCTTT,CSVLLGGRTEAFF
TRBJ1-5,-,TRBV29-1,-,TGCAGCGTTATGCAGGGCACTAATCAGCCCCAGCATTTT,CSVMQGTNQPQHF
TRBJ2-3,-,TRBV5-4,TRBD2,TGTGCCAGCAGCGGTAGCGGGGGAGTCACAGATACGCAGTATTTT,CASSGSGGVTDTQYF
TRBJ1-2,-,TRBV5-1,TRBD1,TGCGCCAGCAGCGCCGGACAGGGGCAGGGTGGCTACACCTTC,CASSAGQGQGGYTF
TRBJ1-1,-,TRBV7-9,-,TGTGCCAGCAGCCCCGGGGGGACTCCCGGGCGGGCTGAAGCTTTCTTT,CASSPGGTPGRAEAFF
TRBJ1-1,-,TRBV10-3,-,TGTGCCATCAGCCGTTGGCAGGAGAACACTGAAGCTTTCTTT,CAISRWQENTEAFF
TRBJ2-7,-,TRBV5-1,-,TGCGCCAGCAGGGACATCTTATCCGAGCAGTACTTC,CASRDILSEQYF
TRBJ2-1,-,TRBV25-1,TRBD2,TGTGCCAGCAGTGCCAGGCGGGGGAGATCCTACGATGAGCAGTTCTTC,CASSARRGRSYDEQFF
TRBJ2-1,-,TRBV11-2,TRBD2,TGTGCCAGCAGCTTCAGACTAGCGGGAGGGCCCTACAATGAGCAGTTCTTC,CASSFRLAGGPYNEQFF
TRBJ2-7,-,TRBV6-6,-,TGTGCCAGCAGCGGACAGCTCTCCTACGAGCAGTACTTC,CASSGQLSYEQYF
TRBJ2-5,-,TRBV2,TRBD1,TGTGCCAGTCGAGGGACAGGTCTGTACCAAGAGACCCAGTACTTC,CASRGTGLYQETQYF
TRBJ2-6,-,TRBV7-8,TRBD1,TGTGCCAGCAGCATATGGGGACAGGGGGTCTCTGGGGCCAACGTCCTGACTTTC,CASSIWGQGVSGANVLTF
TRBJ2-3,-,TRBV7-2,TRBD1,TGTGCCAGCAGCCCCCCAAGAGGCTCAGGGGGTTTAGATACGCAGTATTTT,CASSPPRGSGGLDTQYF
TRBJ2-1,-,TRBV21-1,-,TGTGCCAGCATCCTTAGCGGGAGGGCCTTGGATGAGCAGTTCTTC,CASILSGRALDEQFF
TRBJ2-7,-,TRBV5-1,-,TGCGCCAGTGGAGACAGTTCCCTCTACGAGCAGTACTTC,CASGDSSLYEQYF
TRBJ2-7,few,TRBV7-3,-,TGTGCCAGCAGCTCAAATCGGGTTGCGAGCTCCTACGAGCAGTACTTC,CASSSNRVASSYEQYF
TRBJ2-7,-,TRBV7-2,TRBD2,TGTGCCAGCAGCTCTTGGACTAGCGGGGGGGCCTGGTACTACGAGCAGTACTTC,CASSSWTSGGAWYYEQYF
TRBJ1-1,-,TRBV13,-,TGTGCCAGCAGAGGAAGGACAGACAACACTGAAGCTTTCTTT,CASRGRTDNTEAFF
TRBJ2-1,few,TRBV18,TRBD2,TGTGCCAGCTCCCCACGTAGCGGGGTCTCGGATGAGCAGTTCTTC,CASSPRSGVSDEQFF
TRBJ2-7,-,TRBV6-1,-,TGTGCCAGCAGTCGAGGACAGTTCTACGAGCAGTACTTC,CASSRGQFYEQYF
TRBJ2-3,-,TRBV18,-,TGTGCCAGCTCAGTCAACCGGGGAAGCACAGATACGCAGTATTTT,CASSVNRGSTDTQYF
TRBJ2-1,-,TRBV5-1,-,TGCGCCAGCAGCATAGGACAGGGAGGGGTCAATGAGCAGTTCTTC,CASSIGQGGVNEQFF
TRBJ1-2,-,TRBV9,-,TGTGCCAGCAATGGAGGGCAGGGCCTTAACTATGGCTACACCTTC,CASNGGQGLNYGYTF
TRBJ1-5,-,TRBV19,TRBD1,TGTGCCAGTAGTATGGGTAGGACAGGGGGAAGGAATCAGCCCCAGCATTTT,CASSMGRTGGRNQPQHF
TRBJ2-7,-,TRBV7-2,-,TGTGCCAGCAGCTTAGTTTTCGAGGACGAGCAGTACTTC,CASSLVFEDEQYF
TRBJ2-6,-,TRBV6-1,TRBD1,TGTGCCAGCAGTGCTAGACAGGGAACCTCGCACTCTGGGGCCAACGTCCTGACTTTC,CASSARQGTSHSGANVLTF
TRBJ1-1,-,TRBV7-2,TRBD1,TGTGCCAGCAGCCCATCCGGGACAGTTGGGATGAACACTGAAGCTTTCTTT,CASSPSGTVGMNTEAFF